These T cell receptor beta chains were read from a single sample in a study of blood T cell repertoires in COVID-19. TCRdb keeps only in-frame clones here, not all; method: immunoSEQ multiplex PCR. The data show 130,000 to 150,000 clones, approximately 84% seen once. The specimen sequenced was peripheral blood. The source is a woman aged 60-70 years with acute or convalescent COVID-19. Each CDR3 is given with its conserved first and last residue. A D gene is named only where the DNA matches it firmly. Size tells how often a clone was seen (once, few, many) or the class of an expanded clone, and some rows leave it out.

V gene	D gene	clone size	J gene	CDR3 protein	CDR3 DNA
TRBV7-2	NA	NA	TRBJ2-7	CASSPLASSYEQYF	TGTGCCAGCAGCCCCCTAGCGAGCTCCTACGAGCAGTACTTC
TRBV23-1	TRBD2	NA	TRBJ2-1	CASSHLLAGIFNEQFF	TGCGCCAGCAGTCACCTACTAGCGGGAATTTTCAATGAGCAGTTCTTC
TRBV29-1	NA	few	TRBJ2-7	CSVGGLRQGSYEQYF	TGCAGCGTTGGGGGACTTCGGCAGGGAAGCTACGAGCAGTACTTC
TRBV5-1	NA	NA	TRBJ1-3	CASSFQPGGNTIYF	TGCGCCAGCAGCTTTCAACCGGGTGGAAACACCATATATTTT
TRBV19	TRBD1	few	TRBJ2-7	CASSIYGDSSYEQYF	TGTGCCAGTAGTATATACGGGGACAGCTCCTACGAGCAGTACTTC
TRBV6-5	TRBD1	NA	TRBJ2-2	CAGRPRGLNTGELFF	TGTGCCGGCCGACCCAGGGGGCTCAACACCGGGGAGCTGTTTTTT
TRBV7-2	TRBD2	few	TRBJ2-1	CASSLNPGLANEQFF	TGTGCCAGCAGCTTGAACCCGGGACTAGCCAATGAGCAGTTCTTC
TRBV5-4	TRBD1	NA	TRBJ2-7	CASSHPTGTGYEQYF	TGTGCCAGCAGCCATCCCACCGGGACAGGCTACGAGCAGTACTTC
TRBV29-1	NA	NA	TRBJ2-3	CSVMDLLSDTQYF	TGCAGCGTTATGGACTTATTATCAGATACGCAGTATTTT
TRBV28	NA	NA	TRBJ1-6	CASTSFGGSPLHF	TGTGCCAGCACCTCCTTCGGGGGGTCACCCCTCCACTTT
TRBV24-1	NA	NA	TRBJ2-2	CATRSQGIGELFF	TGTGCCACCAGAAGTCAGGGGATCGGGGAGCTGTTTTTT
TRBV7-9	NA	few	TRBJ1-4	CASSPGDWEKLFF	TGTGCCAGCAGCCCAGGGGATTGGGAAAAACTGTTTTTT
TRBV5-5	NA	NA	TRBJ2-7	CASSLAGVLTYEQYF	TGTGCCAGCAGCTTGGCAGGGGTACTTACCTACGAGCAGTACTTC
TRBV6-5	NA	NA	TRBJ1-6	CASSYRNSPLHF	TGTGCCAGCAGTTACCGTAATTCACCCCTCCACTTT
TRBV3-1/TRBV3-2	NA	NA	TRBJ2-1	CASRGQWDEQFF	TGTGCCAGCAGAGGACAGTGGGATGAGCAGTTCTTC
TRBV4-1	NA	NA	TRBJ1-4	CASSFTSKRYATNEKLFF	TGCGCCAGCAGCTTTACCTCGAAGAGGTATGCAACTAATGAAAAACTGTTTTTT
TRBV11-2	TRBD1	once	TRBJ2-7	CASSLAGTGPDEQYF	TGTGCCAGCAGCTTAGCTGGGACAGGCCCTGACGAGCAGTACTTC
TRBV5-1	TRBD2	NA	TRBJ2-3	CASSLDILAAGTQYF	TGCGCCAGCAGCTTGGATATACTAGCGGCGGGTACGCAGTATTTT
TRBV10-3	NA	NA	TRBJ1-1	CAISPTGTNTEAFF	TGTGCCATCAGTCCGACAGGTACTAACACTGAAGCTTTCTTT
TRBV19	NA	NA	TRBJ1-5	CASSIRQGGGGAQHF	TGTGCCAGTAGTATCAGGCAGGGTGGTGGGGGGGCCCAGCATTTT
TRBV5-5	TRBD1	NA	TRBJ1-6	CASSWNPQGNNSPLHF	TGTGCCAGCAGCTGGAACCCACAGGGGAACAATTCACCCCTCCACTTT
TRBV28	TRBD2	NA	TRBJ2-1	CASSPFPTGGPRLNEQFF	TGTGCCAGCAGTCCTTTCCCTACGGGAGGGCCGAGATTAAATGAGCAGTTCTTC
TRBV3-1/TRBV3-2	TRBD2	NA	TRBJ2-1	CASSAPGLAGWVKQFF	TGTGCCAGCAGCGCCCCGGGACTAGCGGGGTGGGTGAAGCAGTTCTTC
TRBV28	TRBD2	NA	TRBJ2-5	CASSWTSGRQETQYF	TGTGCCAGCAGTTGGACTAGCGGGAGACAAGAGACCCAGTACTTC
TRBV5-1	TRBD2	NA	TRBJ2-3	CASSTNYREGSGDTQYF	TGCGCCAGCAGCACCAACTACCGGGAGGGCTCAGGAGATACGCAGTATTTT
TRBV4-1	NA	NA	TRBJ2-3	CASSQGTARDTQYF	TGCGCCAGCAGCCAAGGTACCGCGAGAGATACGCAGTATTTT
TRBV11-3	NA	NA	TRBJ2-3	CASSHGLGGSTDTQYF	TGTGCCAGCAGCCACGGTCTCGGCGGGAGCACAGATACGCAGTATTTT
TRBV28	NA	NA	TRBJ1-4	CASSPVPHHGGGNEKLFF	TGTGCCAGCAGCCCAGTCCCCCACCATGGGGGGGGAAATGAAAAACTGTTTTTT
TRBV10-3	TRBD2	NA	TRBJ2-1	CAISEPYAAGVNEQFF	TGTGCCATCAGTGAGCCTTATGCGGCGGGAGTCAATGAGCAGTTCTTC
TRBV27	TRBD1	NA	TRBJ1-3	CASSFAGTGSGNTIYF	TGTGCCAGCAGTTTCGCCGGGACAGGCTCTGGAAACACCATATATTTT
TRBV5-1	NA	NA	TRBJ1-2	CASSLKYLGSGYTF	TGCGCCAGCAGCCTAAAATACCTAGGTAGTGGCTACACCTTC
TRBV5-4	NA	NA	TRBJ2-1	CASSLGQVYNEQFF	TGTGCCAGCAGCTTGGGACAGGTTTACAATGAGCAGTTCTTC
TRBV4-1	NA	NA	TRBJ2-7	CASSQASGVTYEQYF	TGCGCCAGCAGCCAAGCATCCGGGGTTACCTACGAGCAGTACTTC
TRBV27	TRBD1	NA	TRBJ2-1	CASSFRGTGIDEQFF	TGTGCCAGCAGTTTTCGTGGGACAGGGATTGATGAGCAGTTCTTC
TRBV7-9	TRBD1	NA	TRBJ2-7	CASSSAGDSLYEQYF	TGTGCCAGCAGCTCCGCCGGGGACAGTCTCTACGAGCAGTACTTC
TRBV7-9	TRBD1	NA	TRBJ1-1	CASSLTGGRDTEAFF	TGTGCCAGCAGCCTTACAGGGGGCCGGGACACTGAAGCTTTCTTT
TRBV9	TRBD2	NA	TRBJ2-7	CASSPSGISYEQYF	TGTGCCAGCAGCCCTAGCGGGATCTCCTACGAGCAGTACTTC
TRBV6-5	TRBD2	NA	TRBJ2-2	CASYRTSGRTGELFF	TGTGCCAGCTATCGGACTAGCGGGAGAACCGGGGAGCTGTTTTTT
TRBV3-1/TRBV3-2	NA	NA	TRBJ1-1	CASSQGQGSTEAFF	TGTGCCAGCAGCCAAGGGCAGGGAAGTACTGAAGCTTTCTTT
TRBV7-8	TRBD1	NA	TRBJ1-2	CASSSERTGGYTF	TGTGCCAGCAGCTCTGAACGGACAGGTGGCTACACCTTC
TRBV20-1	NA	few	TRBJ2-7	CSATTSNEQYF	TGCAGTGCCACTACTAGCAACGAGCAGTACTTC
TRBV7-8	TRBD2	NA	TRBJ2-2	CASSLRLAKAGELFF	TGTGCCAGCAGCCTCCGACTAGCAAAGGCCGGGGAGCTGTTTTTT
TRBV28	NA	NA	TRBJ2-1	CASSFLTAYNEQFF	TGTGCCAGCAGTTTCTTGACAGCCTATAATGAGCAGTTCTTC
TRBV4-1	NA	NA	TRBJ1-5	CASSQGQLGNQPQHF	TGCGCCAGCAGCCAAGGACAGCTTGGTAATCAGCCCCAGCATTTT
TRBV14	TRBD1	NA	TRBJ1-2	CASSLPGQGFYGYTF	TGTGCCAGCAGCCTCCCTGGACAGGGGTTCTATGGCTACACCTTC
TRBV4-2	TRBD2	NA	TRBJ2-5	CASSQEGKGLAGGYQETQYF	TGTGCCAGCAGCCAAGAGGGAAAGGGTCTAGCGGGAGGGTACCAAGAGACCCAGTACTTC
TRBV6-6	NA	NA	TRBJ1-6	CASSGADIRTNSPLHF	TGTGCCAGCAGTGGGGCAGACATTCGGACTAATTCACCCCTCCACTTT
TRBV6-6	NA	NA	TRBJ2-2	CASSNGILTGELFF	TGTGCCAGCAGTAACGGGATATTAACCGGGGAGCTGTTTTTT